These T cell receptor beta chains were read from a single sample in a study of graft-versus-host responses after intestinal transplantation. TCRdb's table, derived via immunoSEQ multiplex PCR, lists solely in-frame clones and lacks some. This sample has about 110,000 clones; approximately 86% occur once, and the top ten carry over 0.6%. Their antigen targets remain unknown. Sequenced material: unstimulated CD4+ T cells sorted from spleen or lymph node cells, taken before transplant. The receptors derive from a human donor who was the organ donor for an intestinal transplant. Both conserved end residues are part of each CDR3. D genes are given only for firm matches. Not all rows give a size; the values are once, few, many and, for expanded clones, a class.

D | J | V | size | DNA | CDR3
NA | TRBJ1-1 | TRBV16 | NA | TGTGCCAGCAGCCAAGGTAGAGGGGGCACTGAAGCTTTCTTT | CASSQGRGGTEAFF
TRBD1 | TRBJ1-5 | TRBV28 | NA | TGTGCCAGCAGTTTCGGGGCAGGGGGAAGACAGCCCCAGCATTTT | CASSFGAGGRQPQHF
NA | TRBJ2-1 | TRBV5-1 | NA | TGCGCCAGCAGCTTGGTGAGCGGGCCCCTGGAGAATGAGCAGTTCTTC | CASSLVSGPLENEQFF
TRBD2 | TRBJ2-1 | TRBV16 | NA | TGTGCCAGCAGCCAATCCGGGGGGATTTACAATGAGCAGTTCTTC | CASSQSGGIYNEQFF
NA | TRBJ1-3 | TRBV11-2 | NA | TGTGCCAGCAGCTTTTTTTCAGGGACCTCTGGAAACACCATATATTTT | CASSFFSGTSGNTIYF
TRBD2 | TRBJ2-7 | TRBV28 | NA | TGTGCCAGCAGTCCCCGGTTTGGGCTAGCGGGAGCTCGAGAGCAGTACTTC | CASSPRFGLAGAREQYF
NA | TRBJ2-7 | TRBV18 | NA | TGTGCCAGCTCACCAATTTTCAGGGGCGACGAGCAGTACTTC | CASSPIFRGDEQYF
NA | TRBJ1-2 | TRBV6-1 | NA | TGTGCCAGCAGTTTCTGGGGGGAGGGCTACACCTTC | CASSFWGEGYTF
NA | TRBJ2-4 | TRBV9 | NA | TGTGCCAGCAGCGTAGAGGAAAACATTAGATCAAACATTCAGTACTTC | CASSVEENIRSNIQYF
NA | TRBJ1-1 | TRBV6-5 | NA | TGTGCCAGCAGGACCGCAGGGTTAGGCACTGAAGCTTTCTTT | CASRTAGLGTEAFF
NA | TRBJ2-5 | TRBV12-5 | NA | TGTGCTAGTGGTTTGGTACAATTTGGCAGGGGTCACCAAGAGACCCAGTACTTC | CASGLVQFGRGHQETQYF
TRBD1 | TRBJ2-5 | TRBV5-1 | NA | TGCGCCAGCAGCATCCAGGGGGCCCAAGAGACCCAGTACTTC | CASSIQGAQETQYF
NA | TRBJ1-1 | TRBV6-1 | NA | TGTGCCAGCAGTTTTGACACTGAAGCTTTCTTT | CASSFDTEAFF
NA | TRBJ2-3 | TRBV5-1 | NA | TGCGCCAGCAGCTCGTTCAGGGGAACAGATACGCAGTATTTT | CASSSFRGTDTQYF
NA | TRBJ1-3 | TRBV5-6 | NA | TGTGCCAGCAGGACTACAGGGTCGGGTGGAAACACCATATATTTT | CASRTTGSGGNTIYF
NA | TRBJ1-2 | TRBV6-5 | NA | TGTGCCAGCAGAGCAGGGACAACAGCTAACTATGGCTACACCTTC | CASRAGTTANYGYTF
NA | TRBJ2-1 | TRBV19 | NA | TGTGCCAGTGGTCTGGGGGGTCTGGACAATGAGCAGTTCTTC | CASGLGGLDNEQFF
TRBD1 | TRBJ2-7 | TRBV12-5 | NA | TGTGCTAGTGCCCTGGGACAGGGGTGGTACGAGCAGTACTTC | CASALGQGWYEQYF
NA | TRBJ2-1 | TRBV11-2 | NA | TGTGCCAGCAGCTTAGGGGACAAATCCTGGGGTGAGCAGTTCTTC | CASSLGDKSWGEQFF
NA | TRBJ2-7 | TRBV10-3 | NA | TGTGCCATCAGTGAGGGACTCACAAGCTCCTACGAGCAGTACTTC | CAISEGLTSSYEQYF
NA | TRBJ1-5 | TRBV18 | NA | TGTGCCAGCTCACCACGGGCGGGGCAGCCCCAGCATTTT | CASSPRAGQPQHF
NA | TRBJ1-2 | TRBV2 | once | TGTGCCAGCAGTGACCGGGCCCAAGGAGATGGCTACACCTTC | CASSDRAQGDGYTF
NA | TRBJ1-2 | TRBV5-6 | NA | TGTGCCAGCAGCTTGGGCCAGATCTTCTATGGCTACACCTTC | CASSLGQIFYGYTF
NA | TRBJ2-3 | TRBV30 | NA | TGTGCCTGGAGTAAACCCTTTTCAGATACGCAGTATTTT | CAWSKPFSDTQYF
NA | TRBJ2-7 | TRBV23-1 | NA | TGCGCCAGCAGTTTCAACAGGGTCCGGAGCGGCTCCTACGAGCAGTACTTC | CASSFNRVRSGSYEQYF
NA | TRBJ1-4 | TRBV15 | NA | TGTGCCACCACTACCAGGCTTAGGGGTGAAAAACTGTTTTTT | CATTTRLRGEKLFF
NA | TRBJ1-1 | TRBV18 | NA | TGTGCCAGCTCACCATTGGGGGGGGCTGAAGCTTTCTTT | CASSPLGGAEAFF
NA | TRBJ2-2 | TRBV2 | NA | TGTGCCAGCAGCCGAGGGGGACCGAACACCGGGGAGCTGTTTTTT | CASSRGGPNTGELFF
NA | TRBJ2-3 | TRBV11-2 | NA | TGTGCCAGCCGATCCACAGGTGCGAGGACAGATACGCAGTATTTT | CASRSTGARTDTQYF
NA | TRBJ2-7 | TRBV5-1 | NA | TGCGCCAGCAGCCGATCGACCGACTACGAGCAGTACTTC | CASSRSTDYEQYF
TRBD1 | TRBJ1-2 | TRBV30 | NA | TGTGCCTGGAGTGTACAGGGGGTTGGCTATGGCTACACCTTC | CAWSVQGVGYGYTF
TRBD1 | TRBJ1-2 | TRBV5-4 | NA | TGTGCCAGCAGCAATCGACAGGGGGCGTTAGGCGGCTACACCTTC | CASSNRQGALGGYTF
TRBD2 | TRBJ2-4 | TRBV27 | NA | TGTGCCAGCAGGCTAGCGGGAGGGCCGGAAAACATTCAGTACTTC | CASRLAGGPENIQYF
NA | TRBJ1-2 | TRBV27 | NA | TGTGCCAGCAGTTTCACCGGGAACTATGGCTACACCTTC | CASSFTGNYGYTF
NA | TRBJ2-7 | TRBV6-7 | NA | TGTGCCAGCAGTCAGGGATTTTACGAGCAGTACTTC | CASSQGFYEQYF
NA | TRBJ2-2 | TRBV18 | NA | TGTGCCAGCTCACTCAGGGAGAACACCGGGGAGCTGTTTTTT | CASSLRENTGELFF
NA | TRBJ2-3 | TRBV9 | NA | TGTGCCAGCAGCGTCTCCTATACGCAGTATTTT | CASSVSYTQYF
TRBD2 | TRBJ2-7 | TRBV4-2 | NA | TGTGCCAGCAGCCAAGAGACTAGCGGGAGGAGTTTCGAGCAGTACTTC | CASSQETSGRSFEQYF
TRBD1 | TRBJ2-5 | TRBV6-1 | NA | TGTGCCAGCAATCCCCGGGACAGGGGAGCAGAGACCCAGTACTTC | CASNPRDRGAETQYF
TRBD2 | TRBJ2-1 | TRBV5-5 | NA | TGTGCCAGCAGCCCGCTAGCGGGAGGGGCCAATGAGCAGTTCTTC | CASSPLAGGANEQFF
NA | TRBJ2-7 | TRBV18 | NA | TGTGCCAGCTCACCGGTTCTTCGCCAGGGACCTCTCTACGAGCAGTACTTC | CASSPVLRQGPLYEQYF
TRBD2 | TRBJ2-3 | TRBV11-1 | NA | TGTGCCAGCAGCTTAGCCCCGCGTGGACTAGTTACAGATACGCAGTATTTT | CASSLAPRGLVTDTQYF
TRBD2 | TRBJ2-7 | TRBV7-2 | once | TGTGCCAGCAGCTTATGGGCGGGAGGGAATTACGAGCAGTACTTC | CASSLWAGGNYEQYF
TRBD1 | TRBJ1-5 | TRBV7-9 | NA | TGTGCCAGCAGTGTGGGACAGGGGAATCAGCCCCAGCATTTT | CASSVGQGNQPQHF
NA | TRBJ1-6 | TRBV6-5 | once | TGTGCCAGCAGAGAGGCAGGGGATTCACCCCTCCACTTT | CASREAGDSPLHF
NA | TRBJ1-4 | TRBV2 | NA | TGTGCCAGCAGTCTGGGATCCACTAATGAAAAACTGTTTTTT | CASSLGSTNEKLFF
NA | TRBJ2-1 | TRBV18 | NA | TGTGCCAGCTCACCACGGCTTTCGAGTCTCTCCTACAATGAGCAGTTCTTC | CASSPRLSSLSYNEQFF
NA | TRBJ1-3 | TRBV11-3 | NA | TGTGCCAGCAGCTTTGGGGGGACTGGAGGAAACACCATATATTTT | CASSFGGTGGNTIYF
NA | TRBJ2-5 | TRBV5-4 | NA | TGTGCCAGCAGCTTGGAGGCAGGGAGGAGGCTTTCCCAAGAGACCCAGTACTTC | CASSLEAGRRLSQETQYF
TRBD2 | TRBJ2-3 | TRBV7-9 | NA | TGTGCCAGCAGCTTAGGGTTGTCGGGGGGGCGAACAGATACGCAGTATTTT | CASSLGLSGGRTDTQYF